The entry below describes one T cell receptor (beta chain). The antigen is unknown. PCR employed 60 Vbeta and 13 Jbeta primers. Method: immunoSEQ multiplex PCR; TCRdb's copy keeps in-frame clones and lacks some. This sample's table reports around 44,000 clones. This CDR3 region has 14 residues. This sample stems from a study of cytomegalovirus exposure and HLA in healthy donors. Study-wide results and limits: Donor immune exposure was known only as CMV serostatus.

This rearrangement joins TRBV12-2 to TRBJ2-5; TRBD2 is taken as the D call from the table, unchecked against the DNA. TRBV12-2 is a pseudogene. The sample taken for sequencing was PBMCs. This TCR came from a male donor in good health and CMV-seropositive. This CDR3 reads CASRTGTSAETQYF. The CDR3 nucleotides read TGTGCAAGTCGCACCGGGACTAGCGCGGAGACCCAGTACTTC.